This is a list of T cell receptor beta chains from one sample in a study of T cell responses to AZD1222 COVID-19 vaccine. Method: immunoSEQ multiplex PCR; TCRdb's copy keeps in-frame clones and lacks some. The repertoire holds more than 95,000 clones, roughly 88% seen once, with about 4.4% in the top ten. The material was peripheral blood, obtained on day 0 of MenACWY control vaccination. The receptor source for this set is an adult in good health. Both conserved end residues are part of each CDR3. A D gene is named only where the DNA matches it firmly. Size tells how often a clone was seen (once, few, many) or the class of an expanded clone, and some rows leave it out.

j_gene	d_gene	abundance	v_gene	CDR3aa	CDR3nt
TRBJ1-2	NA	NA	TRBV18	CASSPSLDNYGYTF	TGTGCCAGCTCACCAAGCTTGGATAACTATGGCTACACCTTC
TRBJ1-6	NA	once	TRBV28	CASSLPYSPLHF	TGTGCCAGCAGTTTGCCGTATTCACCCCTCCACTTT
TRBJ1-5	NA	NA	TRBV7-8	CASSFGAFDQPQHF	TGTGCCAGCAGCTTTGGGGCGTTCGATCAGCCCCAGCATTTT
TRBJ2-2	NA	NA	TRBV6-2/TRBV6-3	CASSLLTGSGELFF	TGTGCCAGCAGCCTTCTTACAGGGTCCGGGGAGCTGTTTTTT
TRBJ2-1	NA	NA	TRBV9	CASSVVGLAHEQFF	TGTGCCAGCAGCGTAGTGGGGTTAGCCCATGAGCAGTTCTTC
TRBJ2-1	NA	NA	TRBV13	CASSRRRNEQFF	TGTGCCAGCAGCAGGCGGCGCAATGAGCAGTTCTTC
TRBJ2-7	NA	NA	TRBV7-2	CASSLPGGSEQYF	TGTGCCAGCAGCTTGCCAGGAGGGAGCGAGCAGTACTTC
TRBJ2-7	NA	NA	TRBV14	CASSPLAQGYEQYF	TGTGCCAGCAGCCCCTTAGCACAGGGCTACGAGCAGTACTTC
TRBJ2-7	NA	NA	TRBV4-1	CASSHGTVMGEQYF	TGCGCCAGCAGCCACGGGACGGTTATGGGGGAGCAGTACTTC
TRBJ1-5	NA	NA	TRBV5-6	CASSLGRYSNQPQHF	TGTGCCAGCAGCTTGGGGAGATATAGCAATCAGCCCCAGCATTTT
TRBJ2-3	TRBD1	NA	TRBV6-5	CASRPRTGVTDTQYF	TGTGCCAGCAGACCTCGGACAGGGGTCACAGATACGCAGTATTTT
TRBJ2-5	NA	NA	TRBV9	CASSADRGRRAQYF	TGTGCCAGCAGCGCGGATAGGGGACGTAGGGCCCAGTACTTC
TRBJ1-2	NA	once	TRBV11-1	CASMVRGQGYTF	TGTGCCAGCATGGTCCGTGGGCAAGGCTACACCTTC